This T cell receptor beta chain stems from a study of CD8 T cells in Susac syndrome. This CDR3 is 14 amino acids long. Germline V gene data show CDR1 as DFQATT and CDR2 as SNEGSKA (reference sequence). The J segment lost 4 bases and the V segment lost 3 bases, leaving 6 bases of the junction unmatched. There are a few counts of this clonotype. High-throughput TCR beta sequencing covered peripheral CD8+ and CD4+ T cells. Reverse transcription of 0.5 to 1 ug RNA was carried out with random hexamers. By means of immunoSEQ multiplex PCR, TCR beta CDR3 spanning 54 Vbeta and 13 Jbeta underwent amplification. TCRdb reprocessed the immunoSEQ multiplex PCR reads via MiXCR and lists one record per CDR3 protein. The table has more than 250,000 distinct CDR3 sequences, roughly nine tenths seen once.

This TCR derives from a human donor with multiple sclerosis. The J gene is TRBJ1-3, the V gene TRBV20-1; 7 nucleotides align to TRBD1. The sample consisted of CD4+ T cells from PBMCs. The DNA for the CDR3 is TGCAGTGCTAGCCTCGGGACAGCCGGAAACACCATATATTTT. This sequence encodes CSASLGTAGNTIYF.